What follows are 27 T cell receptor beta chains derived from one specimen sequenced in a study of shared clonotypes between healthy human individuals. CD45RO-negative, CCR7-selected cells formed the naive CD8 fraction, which excluded terminally differentiated effector memory CD45RA+ cells. Profiled with immunoSEQ multiplex PCR; TCRdb holds only in-frame clones, not every one. The table has about 2 million clones, about 95% seen once. The sample taken for sequencing was naive CD8+ T cells sorted from blood. The receptors here all came from a man younger than 30 in good health.

The rearrangement links TRBV25-1 to TRBJ2-3; weak D call: TRBD2 (6 bases). The CDR3 sequence is 13 residues long. Germline V gives CDR1 MGHDK, CDR2 SYGVNS. Trimming shortened V by 8 bases and J by 0 bases, and 9 bases separated the two germline ends. CDR3: CASGSGSTDTQYF. For the CDR3, the DNA is TGTGCCAGCGGTAGCGGCAGCACAGATACGCAGTATTTT.

The chain couples TRBV7-8 to TRBJ1-1; D ambiguous. Trimming took off 4 bases at V and 5 bases at J, with 20 bases between the two ends. The CDR3 spans 16 residues. CDR1 is SGHVS, CDR2 FQNEAQ, per germline. Written as DNA, the CDR3 is TGTGCCAGCAGCTATTCCCCATCAACGGGGTTTACTGAAGCTTTCTTT. It is translated as CASSYSPSTGFTEAFF.

The chain couples TRBV28 to TRBJ2-7; perhaps TRBD2 as D (7 bases). This CDR3 spans 16 amino acids. Deletions cut 7 bases from V and 2 bases from J, with 21 bases between. Germline CDR1 MDHEN, CDR2 SYDVKM. The CDR3 loop is CASTPTEEGGTYEQYF. The CDR3 DNA reads TGTGCCAGCACCCCCACCGAGGAGGGGGGGACCTACGAGCAGTACTTC. Full variable domain (remainder filled in from reference TRBV28 and TRBJ2-7): DVKVTQSSRYLVKRTGEKVFLECVQDMDHENMFWYRQDPGLGLRLIYFSYDVKMKEKGDIPEGYSVSREKKERFSLILESASTNQTSMYLCASTPTEEGGTYEQYFGPGTRLTVT.

The chain has TRBV7-9 and TRBJ2-1; TRBD2 might be the D (7 bases). Looked up from germline, CDR1 is SEHNR and CDR2 is FQNEAQ (reference sequence). The CDR3 contains 15 residues. V lost 0 bases, J lost 6 bases, and 12 bases lay in between. CDR3 residues: CASSLARGATNEQFF. DNA of the CDR3: TGTGCCAGCAGCTTAGCACGGGGGGCAACCAATGAGCAGTTCTTC.

The chain combines TRBV27 with TRBJ1-6, with 7 bases aligning to TRBD1. Trimming at V came to 2 bases and at J to 7 bases, leaving 8 bases not matched to a gene. Germline-derived CDR1 and CDR2 are MNHEY and SMNVEV (reference sequence). The CDR3 extends over 16 amino acids. The CDR3 sequence: CASSLLWGQSNSPLHF. CDR3 sequence (DNA): TGTGCCAGCAGTTTACTTTGGGGACAGTCCAATTCACCCCTCCACTTT.

The sample holds one count of this clone. V usage is TRBV7-8 and J usage is TRBJ2-7, with 9 bases fitting TRBD2. CDR1 SGHVS and CDR2 FQNEAQ come from the germline V gene. V was clipped by 4 bases and J by 3 bases; unmatched bases: 13. The CDR3 runs to 17 residues. The CDR3 DNA reads TGTGCCAGCAGCTACGATGGACTAGCGAGAACGAACTACGAGCAGTACTTC. Its translation: CASSYDGLARTNYEQYF.

The chain links TRBV7-2 to TRBJ2-7; 11 bases match TRBD2. Germline CDR1 reads SGHTA; CDR2 reads FQGNSA. V shed 3 bases and J 2 bases; nucleotides not matched to a gene: 6. This CDR3 is 16 amino acids long. The CDR3 loop reads CASSLELAGVAYEQYF. CDR3 in DNA: TGTGCCAGCAGCTTGGAACTAGCGGGAGTCGCCTACGAGCAGTACTTC.

This chain links TRBV18 with TRBJ1-3; maybe TRBD1 (6 bases). Per germline, CDR1 KGHSH and CDR2 LQKENI. V lost 0 bases to trimming and J lost 6 bases, with 12 bases between them. The CDR3 covers 15 residues. Here the CDR3 DNA reads TGTGCCAGCTCACCACCTCGAGGGGGGGCAAACACCATATATTTT. Translated, it gives CASSPPRGGANTIYF.

In regard to this clone: The sample has other DNA sequences that encode this CDR3 too. V gene TRBV7-9 combines with J gene TRBJ2-7; TRBD1 matches 8 bases. The trim removed 1 base at V and 6 bases at J, leaving 5 bases unmatched. Germline V lookup: CDR1 SEHNR, CDR2 FQNEAQ (reference sequence). The CDR3 totals 14 residues. DNA of the CDR3: TGTGCCAGCAGCTTAGGGCAGGGGGCTGGCGAGCAGTACTTC. This codes for CASSLGQGAGEQYF.

Remarks on this clone: Other DNA sequences of this sample code for an identical CDR3. The chain joins TRBV7-2 to TRBJ2-7, with 12 nucleotides matching TRBD2. V shed 5 bases and J 2 bases; nucleotides not matched to a gene: 4. The CDR3 is 15 residues long. Germline CDR1 and CDR2: SGHTA and FQGNSA. DNA of the CDR3: TGTGCCAGCAGCCCGGGACTAGCGGGCGCCTACGAGCAGTACTTC. It codes for CASSPGLAGAYEQYF.

The rearrangement joins TRBV6-5 to TRBJ1-4; tentatively, D is TRBD1 (6 bases). With 5 bases removed from V and 8 bases from J, the gap between germline ends came to 18 bases. The CDR3 covers 15 residues. Germline CDR1 is MNHEY and CDR2 is SVGAGI. The CDR3 here is CASSQLWAGGEKLFF. The CDR3 DNA is TGTGCCAGCAGTCAGCTCTGGGCCGGGGGCGAAAAACTGTTTTTT.

This chain connects TRBV6-1 to TRBJ1-5; 7 bases are a match to TRBD1. Germline CDR1 reads MNHNS; CDR2 reads SASEGT. V gave up 7 bases and J gave up 9 bases; unmatched junction bases: 12. This CDR3 spans 14 amino acids. CDR3 sequence: CASTTGIGPWPQHF. The DNA for the CDR3 is TGTGCCAGCACGACAGGGATTGGGCCGTGGCCCCAGCATTTT.

V and J are TRBV10-2 and TRBJ2-7, with D hard to call. CDR1 and CDR2 from the germline V gene are WSHSY and SAAADI. The germline V and J ends were trimmed by 5 bases and 3 bases, with 5 bases remaining between them. This CDR3 is built from 11 residues. CDR3 region: CASSYDYEQYF. For the CDR3, the DNA is TGCGCCAGCAGTTATGACTACGAGCAGTACTTC.

The chain has TRBV9 and TRBJ1-1; tentative D call: TRBD1 (6 bases). The ends were cut back, 3 bases at V and 3 bases at J, with 12 bases in the middle. Germline-derived CDR1 and CDR2 are SGDLS and YYNGEE. There are 14 residues in the CDR3. CDR3 nucleotides: TGTGCCAGCAGCGGGAACTGGGGGCACACTGAAGCTTTCTTT. Translating it yields CASSGNWGHTEAFF. Full variable domain (remainder filled in from reference TRBV9 and TRBJ1-1): DSGVTQTPKHLITATGQRVTLRCSPRSGDLSVYWYQQSLDQGLQFLIQYYNGEERAKGNILERFSAQQFPDLHSELNLSSLELGDSALYFCASSGNWGHTEAFFGQGTRLTVV.

V is TRBV5-4 and J is TRBJ2-7; tentatively, D is TRBD1 (6 bases). CDR3 size: 16 residues. Trimming removed 0 bases from V and 4 bases from J, with 17 bases in between. Germline CDR1 SGHNT, CDR2 YYREEE (reference sequence). The chain's CDR3 is CASSLGPAAGEYEQYF. Written as DNA, the CDR3 is TGTGCCAGCAGCTTGGGGCCGGCGGCAGGGGAGTACGAGCAGTACTTC.

CDR3 residues: CASSLGSLTGANYGYTF. In nucleotides, the CDR3 is TGTGCCAGCAGCTTGGGCAGTTTAACAGGGGCTAACTATGGCTACACCTTC. This chain uses TRBV7-9 with TRBJ1-2; 7 bases agree with TRBD1. Germline CDR1 reads SEHNR; CDR2 reads FQNEAQ (reference sequence). CDR3 size: 17 residues. V was clipped by 3 bases and J by 0 bases; unmatched bases: 10.

The CDR3 sequence: CASSVDANQETQYF. CDR3 in DNA: TGTGCCAGCAGCGTAGACGCGAACCAAGAGACCCAGTACTTC. V and J are TRBV9 and TRBJ2-5, with D unclear. This CDR3 is built from 14 residues. The germline CDR1 and CDR2 sequences are SGDLS and YYNGEE. V lost 0 bases to trimming and J lost 0 bases, with 6 bases between them.

In regard to this clone: Within the sample, other DNA sequences also encode this same CDR3. The CDR3 loop reads CASSPGGRTDTQYF. The CDR3 region has the DNA TGTGCCAGCAGCCCCGGGGGCCGCACAGATACGCAGTATTTT. The V call is TRBV11-2, the J call TRBJ2-3; D possibly matches TRBD1 or TRBD2 (6 bases each). CDR3 length: 14 amino acids. The V gene's germline CDR1 is SGHAT and CDR2 FQNNGV. The V end was cut by 5 bases, the J end by 1 base, with 10 bases between.

The CDR3 protein is CASSQTSTVASGANTGELFF. DNA for the CDR3: TGCGCCAGCAGCCAAACATCTACGGTGGCTAGCGGGGCGAACACCGGGGAGCTGTTTTTT. This chain joins TRBV4-3 and TRBJ2-2; 9 bases match TRBD2. This CDR3 is built from 20 residues. V trimming: 2 bases; J trimming: 0 bases; junction bases outside the gene matches: 13. Per germline, CDR1 LGHNA and CDR2 YSLEER.

In this sample, this clone turned up once. The genes are TRBV12-5 and TRBJ2-1, with 9 bases fitting TRBD1. Germline V gene data show CDR1 as LGHNT and CDR2 as FRNRAP. The V segment lost 4 bases and the J segment 7 bases; nucleotides outside the gene matches: 2. This CDR3 comprises 13 residues. CDR3 residues: CASGWDRANEQFF. CDR3 DNA: TGTGCTAGTGGTTGGGACAGGGCGAATGAGCAGTTCTTC.

The V and J genes are TRBV2 and TRBJ2-7, with TRBD1 matching 9 bases. CDR3 length: 15 residues. CDR1 SNHLY and CDR2 FYNNEI come from the germline V gene. V dropped 4 bases and J dropped 4; count of bases not matched to a gene: 8. The CDR3 loop is CASSGDRESPYEQYF. The CDR3 bases are TGTGCCAGCAGTGGGGACAGGGAGTCCCCATACGAGCAGTACTTC.

V gene TRBV4-1 combines with J gene TRBJ1-2; the D gene is possibly TRBD1 (5 bases). Germline V lookup: CDR1 MGHRA, CDR2 YSYEKL. Trimming removed 2 bases at V and 3 bases at J, with 16 bases between. The CDR3 is 16 residues long. The CDR3, as DNA: TGCGCCAGCAGCCAAATGGGGACCCTTGGGGACTATGGCTACACCTTC. It encodes CASSQMGTLGDYGYTF.

This clone was seen once. This same CDR3 is encoded by further DNA sequences in the sample. This rearrangement joins TRBV27 to TRBJ1-2; 7 bases fit TRBD1. CDR1 is MNHEY and CDR2 is SMNVEV in the germline V gene (reference sequence). V trimming: 4 bases; J trimming: 8 bases; junction bases outside the gene matches: 10. The CDR3 has 14 residues. The CDR3 DNA follows: TGTGCCAGCAGTTCCGAGGTCAGGGGGTCGGGCTACACCTTC. Protein product: CASSSEVRGSGYTF.

J is TRBJ1-5 and V is TRBV19, with 7 bases fitting TRBD1. The CDR3 covers 13 residues. V shed 9 bases, J shed 0 bases, and the junction held 2 bases outside the gene matches. Looked up from germline, CDR1 is LNHDA and CDR2 is SQIVND (reference sequence). CDR3 sequence (DNA): TGTGCCAGCGGGACAGATAGCAATCAGCCCCAGCATTTT. Its protein is CASGTDSNQPQHF.

The chain joins TRBV28 to TRBJ1-5; D unclear. This CDR3 spans 14 amino acids. The germline gives CDR1 MDHEN, CDR2 SYDVKM. The germline V and J ends were trimmed by 2 bases and 8 bases, with 13 bases remaining between them. The CDR3 reads CASSLMSSGEPQHF. The CDR3 bases are TGTGCCAGCAGTTTAATGTCAAGCGGGGAGCCCCAGCATTTT.

V usage is TRBV4-1 and J usage is TRBJ1-1; D gene uncertain. CDR3 length: 16 amino acids. Trimming cost V 4 bases and J 2 bases, with 17 bases left between them. CDR1 is MGHRA, CDR2 YSYEKL, per germline. The CDR3 sequence is CASSPTWGEGNTEAFF. The CDR3 DNA reads TGCGCCAGCAGCCCCACCTGGGGAGAGGGAAACACTGAAGCTTTCTTT.

As for this clone: This same CDR3 is encoded by further DNA sequences in the sample. The chain joins TRBV27 to TRBJ1-1; D may be TRBD1 (5 bases). The CDR3 totals 14 residues. The V gene lost 0 bases and the J gene lost 3 bases, with 8 bases spanning the gap. Germline values: CDR1 MNHEY, CDR2 SMNVEV (reference sequence). The DNA of the CDR3 is TGTGCCAGCAGTTTATCGGGGGAATACACTGAAGCTTTCTTT. This gives the protein CASSLSGEYTEAFF.